Listed below are T cell receptor beta chains from one sample, sequenced in a study of identical twins. Each CDR3 protein gets one entry after TCRdb re-called the 5' RACE reads with MiXCR. The sample has about 240,000 distinct CDR3 sequences, 12% seen once. These data were also filed under a second study, of yellow fever vaccine responses in identical twins.

The material sequenced was memory (CD45RO+) T cells sorted from blood. The receptors originated from a woman between 18 and 30 years old in good health. Each CDR3 is given without its conserved first and last residue. Each record gives: V gene, clone size, D gene, CDR3 protein. The D gene is left open where the match is weak. Not every row has a clone size; where given, it reads once, few, many or a size class.

TRBV20-1 | few | NA | SAKSGDRGREQY
TRBV5-6 | few | TRBD2 | ASRVRFGGRGEQF
TRBV12-3/TRBV12-4 | many | NA | ASSSAGAAYGYT
TRBV12-3/TRBV12-4 | many | TRBD2 | ASSFSRRTSVNNEQF
TRBV5-1 | many | NA | ASSFRPGAYNEQF
TRBV7-9 | NA | TRBD1 | ASSPTGRLTDTQY
TRBV6-6 | NA | NA | ASRSSNYEQY
TRBV10-3 | few | TRBD1 | AISESDGDSTYNEQF
TRBV7-7 | NA | NA | ASSSGSEQF
TRBV25-1 | once | NA | ASSEIQQQAYNEQF
TRBV3-1 | NA | NA | ASSQRHPNTEAF
TRBV5-1 | few | NA | ASSLEGTSTDTQY
TRBV20-1 | few | NA | SVEGRGGHDTQY
TRBV20-1 | many | TRBD1 | SARTGGPNSPLH
TRBV5-1 | NA | TRBD1 | ASSADRGNEQF
TRBV5-1 | NA | NA | ASSLFAVQETQY
TRBV6-2/TRBV6-3 | NA | TRBD2 | ASSWRAGGTYNEQF
TRBV3-1 | many | NA | ASSQASQDRETQY
TRBV21-1 | few | NA | ASRDEQY
TRBV2 | few | NA | ASSYRREDTQY
TRBV15 | many | NA | ATSREGTGPGELF
TRBV20-1 | few | NA | SYSGGPSYEQY
TRBV5-1 | few | TRBD1 | ASSMRTGGFYGYT
TRBV10-3 | many | TRBD1 | AVQGESYNEQF
TRBV5-1 | few | NA | ASSPDRPDHEQF
TRBV20-1 | NA | NA | SARDRDHTGELF
TRBV7-2 | NA | TRBD1 | ASSPVSGQGYGYT
TRBV7-2 | few | TRBD2 | ASIFRDYPTDTQY
TRBV19 | NA | TRBD1 | ASARQGANTGELF
TRBV5-1 | many | NA | ASSELVGHEAF
TRBV5-6 | many | TRBD1 | ASSFGTGSSYEQY
TRBV18 | NA | NA | ASSQKGLGGGTHSYEQY
TRBV29-1 | NA | TRBD1 | SGLTGNEKLF
TRBV7-2 | NA | NA | ASSLQGASPLH
TRBV3-1 | few | NA | ASSQDGFYGYT
TRBV6-1 | NA | NA | ASSDNGRSGSYEQY
TRBV7-8 | many | NA | ASSLDLGGETQY
TRBV20-1 | NA | NA | SARAGTQLTDTQY
TRBV12-3/TRBV12-4 | few | NA | ASRRNSGANVLT
TRBV28 | many | TRBD2 | ASSPQTSGSLEQF
TRBV15 | few | NA | ATSRAGRIHEQY
TRBV2 | many | TRBD1 | ASTLQGMRSEAF
TRBV3-1 | NA | NA | ASAGSYEQY
TRBV5-1 | NA | NA | ASRGTGSNTGELF
TRBV11-2 | NA | TRBD2 | ASSFRLAGDSGSYEQY
TRBV5-5 | many | NA | ASSLTPGINQPQH
TRBV12-3/TRBV12-4 | many | NA | ASSPGLGIAGELF
TRBV28 | NA | TRBD1 | ASSKTGQKVGGYT
TRBV6-1 | few | TRBD2 | ASSEAGLAGTNTGELF
TRBV6-1 | NA | NA | ASRGNRGRGETQY
TRBV28 | NA | TRBD2 | ASRLGTSGSPLRDEQY
TRBV7-9 | many | NA | ASSPTGANEQF